One and the same sample provided the 20 T cell receptor beta chains below, sequenced in a study of blood T cell repertoires in COVID-19. Only in-frame clones appear in the TCRdb table, and some are missing; sequencing was by immunoSEQ multiplex PCR. The sample shows 130,000 to 150,000 clones, roughly 84% of them seen only once. What was sequenced was PBMCs or T cells enriched from blood (not recorded which). These TCRs come from a woman in her 50s who had been exposed to COVID-19.

V is TRBV5-6 and J is TRBJ2-7; D not certain. CDR3 length equals 12 residues. V gave up 0 bases and J gave up 1 base, with 2 bases separating them. Germline CDR1 and CDR2: SGHDT and YYEEEE. CDR3 nucleotides: TGTGCCAGCAGCTTGGCATCCTACGAGCAGTACTTC. Residues: CASSLASYEQYF.

The rearrangement uses TRBV19 and TRBJ1-2; tentatively, D is TRBD1 (5 bases). The CDR3 totals 14 residues. V was pared by 8 bases and J by 0 bases, with 13 bases between. The germline CDR1 and CDR2 sequences are LNHDA and SQIVND (reference sequence). This chain's CDR3 is CASAGLQANYGYTF. The CDR3 region has the DNA TGTGCCAGTGCGGGACTTCAAGCTAACTATGGCTACACCTTC.

V and J are TRBV3-1 (or the pseudogene TRBV3-2) and TRBJ2-2, with TRBD1 as a possible D gene (6 bases). CDR1 is LGHDT and CDR2 is YNNKEL in the germline V gene (reference sequence). Deletions cut 10 bases from V and 5 bases from J, with 11 bases between. The CDR3 contains 12 residues. The CDR3 sequence: CAIAQGTGELFF. In DNA form, the CDR3 reads TGTGCCATCGCCCAGGGGACCGGGGAGCTGTTTTTT.

This chain links TRBV10-3 with TRBJ1-5; D gene ambiguous. Germline CDR1 and CDR2: ENHRY and SYGVKD. V lost 2 bases to trimming and J lost 3 bases, with 8 bases between them. There are 14 residues in the CDR3. CDR3 protein: CAISEGLPNQPQHF. Written as DNA, the CDR3 is TGTGCCATCAGTGAGGGACTGCCCAATCAGCCCCAGCATTTT.

The V gene is TRBV27, the J gene TRBJ2-3; 12 bases are a match to TRBD1. This CDR3 comprises 16 residues. V was pared by 1 base and J by 6 bases, with 5 bases of the junction left unmatched. Per the germline V gene, CDR1 is MNHEY and CDR2 is SMNVEV (reference sequence). CDR3: CASSLWGDRGPDTQYF. The CDR3 region has the DNA TGTGCCAGCAGTTTATGGGGGGACAGGGGGCCGGATACGCAGTATTTT.

This clone was seen a few times. The chain employs TRBV19 and TRBJ1-4, with 8 bases matching TRBD1. Germline V gene sequence: CDR1 LNHDA, CDR2 SQIVND (reference sequence). This CDR3 spans 18 amino acids. The trim removed 3 bases at V and 5 bases at J, leaving 14 bases unmatched. CDR3 sequence (DNA): TGTGCCAGTAGTATGGTCTATTCGGGGACAGGTCAAAATGAAAAACTGTTTTTT. It is translated as CASSMVYSGTGQNEKLFF.

The chain employs TRBV5-6 and TRBJ1-2; perhaps TRBD1 as D (6 bases). Germline V lookup: CDR1 SGHDT, CDR2 YYEEEE. This CDR3 region has 16 residues. V gave up 1 base and J gave up 8 bases, with 21 bases separating them. CDR3 sequence (DNA): TGTGCCAGCAGCTTGTCAGGTCGGCAGGGGATACGGGGCTACACCTTC. Translated: CASSLSGRQGIRGYTF.

The chain carries TRBV7-2 and TRBJ2-7, with D possibly matching TRBD2 (5 bases). Germline V gene data show CDR1 as SGHTA and CDR2 as FQGNSA. V dropped 2 bases and J dropped 7 bases, with 15 bases sitting between them. This CDR3 spans 14 amino acids. The chain's CDR3 is CASSLRAAASEQYF. CDR3 bases: TGTGCCAGCAGCTTAAGGGCAGCGGCGTCTGAGCAGTACTTC.

This clone was counted only a few times. This sequence joins TRBV7-9 and TRBJ2-3; D remains unclear. V was clipped by 3 bases and J by 0 bases, with 4 bases between them. The CDR3 extends over 13 amino acids. CDR1 is SEHNR, CDR2 FQNEAQ, per germline (reference sequence). This CDR3 reads CASSFSSTDTQYF. CDR3 coding DNA: TGTGCCAGCAGCTTCTCCAGCACAGATACGCAGTATTTT. Looking up the rest from reference TRBV7-9 and TRBJ2-3 gives the full variable domain: DTGVSQNPRHKITKRGQNVTFRCDPISEHNRLYWYRQTLGQGPEFLTYFQNEAQLEKSRLLSDRFSAERPKGSFSTLEIQRTEQGDSAMYLCASSFSSTDTQYFGPGTRLTVL.

This sequence joins TRBV2 and TRBJ1-2; tentative D call: TRBD1 (5 bases). This CDR3 contains 14 residues. V lost 1 base and J lost 5, with 11 bases in between. Germline lookup yields CDR1 SNHLY and CDR2 FYNNEI. CDR3 bases: TGTGCCAGCAGTGAAGGACAGCCGATATATGGCTACACCTTC. It encodes CASSEGQPIYGYTF.

V gene TRBV7-2 combines with J gene TRBJ1-2; 8 bases are a match to TRBD1. V was pared by 1 base and J by 6 bases, with 13 bases of the junction left unmatched. The germline CDR1 and CDR2 sequences are SGHTA and FQGNSA. The CDR3 spans 17 residues. The CDR3 loop is CASSLGSPKDRVNGYTF. In DNA, the CDR3 is TGTGCCAGCAGCTTAGGCAGTCCTAAGGACAGGGTTAATGGCTACACCTTC.

The chain combines TRBV27 with TRBJ1-6; D unclear. Germline V gives CDR1 MNHEY, CDR2 SMNVEV (reference sequence). The CDR3 covers 13 residues. V gave up 4 bases and J gave up 9 bases, with 10 bases separating them. This chain's CDR3 is CASSSQPPSPLHF. The DNA for the CDR3 is TGTGCCAGCAGTTCACAACCTCCTTCACCCCTCCACTTT.

The chain employs TRBV21-1 and TRBJ2-5; the table's D gene call, TRBD2, was not cross checked with the DNA. TRBV21-1 is an annotated pseudogene. The CDR3 spans 16 residues. For the CDR3, the DNA is TGTGCCAGCAGCGGGTTTAAAACGGATCGCGGAGAGACCCAGTACTTC. Its protein is CASSGFKTDRGETQYF.

This CDR3 reads CASQQGVGVGEAFF. CDR3 coding DNA: TGTGCCAGCCAACAAGGTGTAGGGGTTGGGGAAGCTTTCTTT. The chain employs TRBV19 and TRBJ1-1, with D possibly being TRBD1 (5 bases). Germline CDR1 LNHDA, CDR2 SQIVND (reference sequence). The CDR3 covers 14 residues. V was pared by 9 bases and J by 8 bases, with 22 bases between.

J is TRBJ2-1 and V is TRBV9; D may be TRBD2 (5 bases). This CDR3 region has 12 residues. The germline V gene encodes CDR1 SGDLS and CDR2 YYNGEE. Between the trimmed V and J ends, which lost 4 bases and 9 bases, there was a span of 11 bases. CDR3 loop: CASSFSGVEQFF. CDR3 sequence (DNA): TGTGCCAGCAGCTTCTCCGGGGTTGAGCAGTTCTTC.

There are a few counts of this clone. The gene calls are TRBV6-5 and TRBJ1-2; maybe TRBD1 (5 bases). This CDR3 has 13 residues. Germline assignment: CDR1 MNHEY and CDR2 SVGAGI. The germline V and J ends were trimmed by 9 bases and 2 bases, with 13 bases remaining between them. CDR3 in DNA: TGTGCCAGTCGGATACAGGAGAACTATGGCTACACCTTC. It translates to CASRIQENYGYTF.

This clone was found once. V usage is TRBV7-9 and J usage is TRBJ1-3; weak D call: TRBD1 (6 bases). V was clipped by 7 bases and J by 3 bases, with 10 bases between them. This CDR3 has 13 residues. Germline values: CDR1 SEHNR, CDR2 FQNEAQ (reference sequence). Here the CDR3 reads CASTGAGGNTIYF. The CDR3 DNA sequence: TGTGCCAGCACAGGGGCTGGTGGAAACACCATATATTTT.

This sequence joins TRBV10-3 and TRBJ2-7; weak D call: TRBD1 (6 bases). CDR1 and CDR2 (germline): ENHRY, SYGVKD. The CDR3 spans 17 residues. The V gene lost 3 bases and the J gene lost 0 bases, with 18 bases spanning the gap. This CDR3 is CAISESPRQDSSYEQYF. DNA for the CDR3: TGTGCCATCAGTGAATCCCCGCGACAGGATAGCTCCTACGAGCAGTACTTC.

This clone was observed a single time. CDR3 amino acids: CASSERQGEAFF. The DNA for the CDR3 is TGTGCCAGCAGTGAAAGACAGGGCGAAGCTTTCTTT. This chain links TRBV28 with TRBJ1-1; 7 nucleotides align to TRBD1. With 5 bases clipped from V and 8 bases from J, the junction kept 5 bases outside the gene matches. The CDR3 spans 12 residues. The germline V gene has CDR1 MDHEN and CDR2 SYDVKM.

The chain is built from TRBV10-2 and TRBJ1-1; 9 nucleotides line up with TRBD1. The CDR3 is made up of 13 amino acids. Germline V CDR1 and CDR2: WSHSY, SAAADI. Trimming at V came to 6 bases and at J to 5 bases, leaving 4 bases not matched to a gene. The CDR3 loop reads CASRDRGWTEAFF. The CDR3 coding sequence is TGCGCCAGCAGAGACAGGGGGTGGACTGAAGCTTTCTTT.